Each of the 9 T cell receptor beta chains below was sequenced from the same sample in a study of blood T cell repertoires in COVID-19. Produced via immunoSEQ multiplex PCR; TCRdb's table is partial and in-frame only. Of about 300,000 clones in the sample, nearly 90% are singletons; the top ten hold roughly 2.9%. Sequenced sample: PBMCs or T cells enriched from blood (not recorded which). These TCRs come from a woman in her 50s who had been exposed to COVID-19.

This chain uses TRBV7-2 with TRBJ1-2, with no clear D. The CDR3 is made up of 15 amino acids. From germline, CDR1 is SGHTA and CDR2 FQGNSA. Trimming removed 1 base from V and 0 bases from J, with 9 bases in between. CDR3 coding DNA: TGTGCCAGCAGCTTAGTATTAGGAGCTAACTATGGCTACACCTTC. It translates to CASSLVLGANYGYTF.

The gene calls are TRBV27 and TRBJ1-4, with 8 bases identical to TRBD1. The CDR3 covers 15 residues. Germline assignment: CDR1 MNHEY and CDR2 SMNVEV (reference sequence). The V gene end was trimmed by 8 bases and the J gene end by 4 bases; junction bases not matched to a gene: 9. The CDR3 sequence: CASAWRGQGNEKLFF. As DNA, the CDR3 is TGTGCCAGCGCATGGCGAGGACAGGGTAATGAAAAACTGTTTTTT.

The V and J genes are TRBV6-5 and TRBJ1-2; 12 positions agree with TRBD1. Trimming cost V 6 bases and J 8 bases; bases outside gene matches: 7. This CDR3 spans 14 amino acids. Per the germline V gene, CDR1 is MNHEY and CDR2 is SVGAGI. DNA for the CDR3: TGTGCCAGCAGGGGGGACAGGGGGCAAGAAGGCTACACCTTC. Residues: CASRGDRGQEGYTF.

This chain links TRBV30 with TRBJ2-3, with D uncertain. Germline V gives CDR1 GTSNPN, CDR2 SVGIG (reference sequence). The length of the CDR3 is 11 residues. Trimming took off 1 base at V and 5 bases at J, with 4 bases between the two ends. CDR3 DNA: TGTGCCTGGAGTGCCGTAGATACGCAGTATTTT. This gives the protein CAWSAVDTQYF.

V usage is TRBV7-9 and J usage is TRBJ2-5; a possible D gene is TRBD2 (5 bases). Germline lookup yields CDR1 SEHNR and CDR2 FQNEAQ (reference sequence). The CDR3 loop spans 13 amino acids. Trimming pared 5 bases from V and 3 bases from J, leaving 10 bases between. This CDR3 is CASSPRLKETQYF. CDR3 DNA sequence: TGTGCCAGCAGCCCCCGACTAAAAGAGACCCAGTACTTC.

The rearrangement links TRBV2 to TRBJ1-5, with D possibly TRBD1 on 6 matching bases. Trimming took off 7 bases at V and 4 bases at J, with 20 bases between the two ends. Germline assignment: CDR1 SNHLY and CDR2 FYNNEI. The CDR3 runs to 16 residues. CDR3 DNA sequence: TGTGCCAGCAAGGCTGGTCGGGGGGCATCGAATCAGCCCCAGCATTTT. Translated, it gives CASKAGRGASNQPQHF.

This clone was observed a few times. The chain has TRBV5-1 and TRBJ2-7, with D perhaps matching TRBD2 (5 bases). This CDR3 comprises 16 residues. From germline, CDR1 is SGHRS and CDR2 YFSETQ. V was clipped by 4 bases and J by 3 bases, with 20 bases between them. The CDR3 sequence: CASSQEQGLGVYEQYF. The CDR3 coding sequence is TGCGCCAGCAGCCAGGAACAAGGCCTGGGAGTCTACGAGCAGTACTTC.

J is TRBJ1-6 and V is TRBV28; tentative D call: TRBD1 (5 bases). The CDR3 covers 15 residues. Germline V gene lookup returns CDR1 MDHEN and CDR2 SYDVKM. Trimming cost V 5 bases and J 6 bases, with 14 bases left between them. In DNA, the CDR3 is TGTGCCAGCAGTGGACAAAGGGGTCGTAATTCACCCCTCCACTTT. It encodes CASSGQRGRNSPLHF.

The rearrangement uses TRBV19 and TRBJ1-1; the D is unclear. V lost 7 bases, J lost 4 bases, and 13 bases lay in between. This CDR3 is built from 13 residues. The V gene's germline CDR1 is LNHDA and CDR2 SQIVND (reference sequence). Written as DNA, the CDR3 is TGTGCCAGTACCCAAGCAGGAGGCACTGAAGCTTTCTTT. Protein sequence: CASTQAGGTEAFF.